This entry describes one TCR beta chain. Under the authors' procedure: Estimation of nucleated cell counts was performed using reference gene primer amplification. Profiling relied on immunoSEQ multiplex PCR, and the TCRdb table lists in-frame clones only, not all of them. V and J calls and clone size are given by that table; D and trimming were obtained from the DNA. The sample has 200,000 to 300,000 clones; 85% to 90% are singletons. This entry is derived from a study of blood T cell repertoires in COVID-19. Study-level background: COVID-19 samples, acute and convalescent, were from the United States, Italy and Spain. T cells, B-cell-depleted T cells, or PBMCs provided the cDNA or gDNA that served as material.

Trimming took 7 bases from V and 2 from J, leaving 11 bases between them. This CDR3 is built from 13 residues. This receptor was identified in a middle-aged woman with acute or convalescent COVID-19. The material sequenced was peripheral blood. The chain has TRBV12-3 or TRBV12-4 and TRBJ1-1; tentatively, D is TRBD1 (6 bases). This CDR3 reads CASTPTGNTEAFF. The CDR3 DNA reads as TGTGCCAGCACCCCGACAGGAAACACTGAAGCTTTCTTT.